This TCR beta chain is from a study of early T cells in non-severe SARS-CoV-2 infection. Study-wide points: There was a bias toward anti-spike CD8 responses in VDJdb matching, which missed private and CD4 specificities.

TCRdb analysed the 5' RACE reads with MiXCR anew, one entry per CDR3 protein. The table records about 94,000 distinct CDR3 sequences, about 13% of them present only once. This clonotype came up many times. The antigen is unknown. The CDR3 extends over 17 amino acids. The trim removed 1 base at V and 5 bases at J, leaving 13 bases unmatched. CDR1 and CDR2 (germline): SQVTM, ANQGSEA. This sequence originates from an adult who was a healthcare worker with PCR-confirmed SARS-CoV-2 infection or an uninfected control (not recorded which). The genes are TRBV29-1 and TRBJ2-3; 9 bases map to TRBD1. Source material: whole blood. This CDR3 is CSVEGKGQGISVDTQYF. The CDR3 DNA reads TGCAGCGTTGAAGGGAAGGGACAGGGTATATCAGTAGATACGCAGTATTTT.